This T cell receptor beta chain is from a study of blood T cell repertoires in COVID-19. Study-level background: Collection of acute and convalescent COVID-19 samples took place in the United States, Italy and Spain.

Authors' data handling: Estimation of nucleated cell counts was performed using reference gene primer amplification. Data came from immunoSEQ multiplex PCR; TCRdb stores just in-frame clones and leaves some out. V, J and clone size were drawn from that table, and D and trimming were deduced from the DNA. The sample holds a few hundred thousand clones; approximately 88% are singletons and the top ten take more than 8.5%. Participants came from around 25 US areas, aged roughly 18 to 89 years. Assignment of participants to cohorts was predicated upon participant-reported clinical history. Source material: PBMCs or T cells enriched from blood (not recorded which). This receptor was taken from a woman under 30 who had recovered from COVID-19.

CDR3 DNA: TGTGCCAGCAGATTTGGTAGCGGGAGGGGAGTGGAGACCCAGTACTTC. Its protein product is CASRFGSGRGVETQYF. The J gene is TRBJ2-5, the V gene TRBV27, with 11 positions matching TRBD2. Germline V CDR1 and CDR2: MNHEY, SMNVEV (reference sequence). This CDR3 spans 16 amino acids. The V segment lost 6 bases and the J segment 5 bases; nucleotides outside the gene matches: 11.